This T cell receptor beta chain was identified during a study of cytomegalovirus exposure and HLA in healthy donors. Study details: A later analysis reported the 100 to 150 validation repertoires used the same platform as the roughly 670 first-cohort repertoires. Overall study findings and caveats: A few chains tied to CMV proved CMV antigen-specific in vitro.

Concerning this clone itself: Its target is not known.

V dropped 5 bases and J dropped 4 bases, with 10 bases sitting between them. The CDR3 spans 13 residues. Per germline, CDR1 LNHDA and CDR2 SQIVND (reference sequence). The assay was immunoSEQ multiplex PCR, and TCRdb's table has in-frame clones only and misses some. Of 150,000 to 160,000 clones in the sample, roughly 86% were seen once. The study drew the donors from its approximately 110-subject validation cohort, separate from the 666-subject first cohort. The rearrangement joins TRBV19 to TRBJ2-3; D is possibly TRBD1 (6 bases). The TCR comes from a human donor in good health. The sequenced sample consisted of PBMCs. The CDR3 nucleotides read TGTGCCAGTAGTTTGGACAGCTCAGATACGCAGTATTTT. It specifies CASSLDSSDTQYF.